This T cell receptor (beta chain) was obtained from a study of beta chain features in type 1 diabetes. General study points: Across all four CD4+ subsets, people with type 1 diabetes showed modestly shorter TCRB CDR3s.

Blood was collected once per donor into heparin, averaging roughly 0.12 L. Sorted CD4+ subsets: naive, central memory, regulatory, stem cell-like memory (CD45RO/CCR7/CD25/CD127/CD95/CD27 panel). Of the isolated RNA, all was reverse transcribed, and so the sequenced material was expressed TCRB transcripts. The assay was immunoSEQ multiplex PCR, and TCRdb's table has in-frame clones only and misses some. This table has 680,000 or so clones, around 15% appearing once. Germline CDR1 is SGHTA and CDR2 is FQGNSA. With 3 bases removed from V and 3 bases from J, the gap between germline ends came to 5 bases. CDR3 length equals 12 residues. Notes on this clone: Its antigen is currently unknown.

Sequencing was performed on naive CD4+ T cells from blood. The clonotype comes from a man younger than 35 with type 1 diabetes. This chain connects TRBV7-2 to TRBJ1-2; no definite D call. The CDR3 coding sequence is TGTGCCAGCAGCTTCTTTGACTATGGCTACACCTTC. As protein: CASSFFDYGYTF.